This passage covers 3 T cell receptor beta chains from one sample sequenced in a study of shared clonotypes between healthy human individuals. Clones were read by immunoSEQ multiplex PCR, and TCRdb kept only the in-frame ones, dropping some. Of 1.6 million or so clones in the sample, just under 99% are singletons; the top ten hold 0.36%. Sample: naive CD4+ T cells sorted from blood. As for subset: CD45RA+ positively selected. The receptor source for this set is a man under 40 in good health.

The CDR3 is CARETTQYF. DNA of the CDR3: TGTGCCAGGGAGACGACCCAGTACTTC. The chain links TRBV28 to TRBJ2-5; unclear D gene. Germline V gives CDR1 MDHEN, CDR2 SYDVKM. The CDR3 loop spans 9 amino acids. V lost 9 bases, J lost 7 bases, and 6 bases lay in between. The variable domain in full, with the rest retrieved from reference TRBV28 and TRBJ2-5, is DVKVTQSSRYLVKRTGEKVFLECVQDMDHENMFWYRQDPGLGLRLIYFSYDVKMKEKGDIPEGYSVSREKKERFSLILESASTNQTSMYLCARETTQYFGPGTRLLVL.

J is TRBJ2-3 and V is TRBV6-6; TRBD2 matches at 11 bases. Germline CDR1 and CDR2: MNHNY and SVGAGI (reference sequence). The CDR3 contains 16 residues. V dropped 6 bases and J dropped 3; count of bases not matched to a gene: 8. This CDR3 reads CASRSIAGGPTDTQYF. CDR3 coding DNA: TGTGCCAGCAGATCCATAGCGGGAGGGCCAACAGATACGCAGTATTTT.

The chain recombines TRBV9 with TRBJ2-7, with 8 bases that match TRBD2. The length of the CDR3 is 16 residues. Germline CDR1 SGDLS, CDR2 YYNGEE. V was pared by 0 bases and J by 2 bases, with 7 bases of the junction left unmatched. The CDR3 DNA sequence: TGTGCCAGCAGCGTAGCCGGCAGAGCGGGAGCCTACGAGCAGTACTTC. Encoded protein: CASSVAGRAGAYEQYF.